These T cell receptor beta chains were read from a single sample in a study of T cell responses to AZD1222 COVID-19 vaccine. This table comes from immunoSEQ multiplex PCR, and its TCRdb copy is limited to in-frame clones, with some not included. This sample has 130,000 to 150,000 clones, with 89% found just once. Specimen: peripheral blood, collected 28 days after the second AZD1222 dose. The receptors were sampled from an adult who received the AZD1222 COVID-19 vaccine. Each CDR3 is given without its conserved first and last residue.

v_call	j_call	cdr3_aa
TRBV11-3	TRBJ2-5	ASSFSSGTQY
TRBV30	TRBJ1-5	AWSVKSGQPQH
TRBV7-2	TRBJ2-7	ASSSGQGLRYEQY
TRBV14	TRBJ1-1	ASSQLTNTEAF
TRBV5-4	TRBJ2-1	ASSLGTRVNNQQF
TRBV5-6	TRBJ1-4	ASSITRGWNEKLF
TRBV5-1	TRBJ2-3	ASRPGDQTDTQY
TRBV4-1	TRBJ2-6	ASSPVESGANVLT
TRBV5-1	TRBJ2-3	ASSTGQNTDTQY
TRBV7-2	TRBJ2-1	ASSPAGTPFNEQF
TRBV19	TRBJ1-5	ASSTIQGNNRAQH
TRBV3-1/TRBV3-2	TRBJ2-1	ASSQTAGNGGLSYNEQF
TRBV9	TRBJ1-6	ASSPSGQHNSPLH
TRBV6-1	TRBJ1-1	ASSESSAF
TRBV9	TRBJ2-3	ASSVASGGPL
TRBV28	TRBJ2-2	ASSLEGITGELF
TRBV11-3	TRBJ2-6	ASSLGDSSLSGANVLT
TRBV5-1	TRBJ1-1	ASRGDRGYSGTEAF
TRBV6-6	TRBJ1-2	ASSYSGTHGYT
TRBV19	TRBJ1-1	ASGTGQNTEAF
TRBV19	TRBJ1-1	ATLNRGNTEAF
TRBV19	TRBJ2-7	ASSIDSSYEQY
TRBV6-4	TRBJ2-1	ASLGWTSGMYNEQF
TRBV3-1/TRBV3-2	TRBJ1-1	ASSLNTEAF
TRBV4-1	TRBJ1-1	ASSPLGAPSEGDDTEAF
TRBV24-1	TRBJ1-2	ATSDPQAGALDYGYT
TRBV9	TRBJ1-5	ASSVEGRQPQH
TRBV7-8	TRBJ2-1	ASSSGQDQGEQF
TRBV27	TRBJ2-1	ASSLPPGGHNEQF
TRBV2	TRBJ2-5	ASNLQGQLQETQY
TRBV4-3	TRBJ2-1	ASSRSTGAGGRSSYNEQF
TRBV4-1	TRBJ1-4	ASSQWPRGRGPIEKLF
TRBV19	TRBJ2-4	ASSSSGDLAKNIQY
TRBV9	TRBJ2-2	ASSASLEGELF
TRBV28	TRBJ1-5	ASSFYQGADQPQH
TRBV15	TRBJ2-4	ATSMQAGAKNIQY
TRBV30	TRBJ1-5	AWTEGDEYQPQH
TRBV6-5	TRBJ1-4	ASRGVATNEKLF
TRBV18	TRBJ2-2	ASSPPSGRNTGELF
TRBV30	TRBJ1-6	AWRGGGSTLH
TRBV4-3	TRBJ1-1	ASSQDRRLNTEAF
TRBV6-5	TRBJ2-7	ASERGGYYEQY
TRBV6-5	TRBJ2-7	ASSYREVSYEQY
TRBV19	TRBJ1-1	ASSTDRGNTEAF
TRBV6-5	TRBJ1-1	ASSLQGNTEAF
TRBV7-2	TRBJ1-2	ASKGTGVFGYT
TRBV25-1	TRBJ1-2	ASSRTGTESGYT
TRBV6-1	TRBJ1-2	ASSETSPGGYT